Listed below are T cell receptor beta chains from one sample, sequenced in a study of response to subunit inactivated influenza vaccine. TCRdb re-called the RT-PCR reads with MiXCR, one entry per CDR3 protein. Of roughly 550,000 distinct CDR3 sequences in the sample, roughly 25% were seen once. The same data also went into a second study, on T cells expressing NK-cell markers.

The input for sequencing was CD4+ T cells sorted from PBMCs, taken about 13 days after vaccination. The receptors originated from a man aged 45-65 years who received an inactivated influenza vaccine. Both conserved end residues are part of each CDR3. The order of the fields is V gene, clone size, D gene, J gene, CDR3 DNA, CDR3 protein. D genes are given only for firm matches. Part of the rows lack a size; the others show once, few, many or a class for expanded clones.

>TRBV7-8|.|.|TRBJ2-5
TGTGCCAGCAGCTTAGAGGACAGTCACCGTGAGACCCAGTACTTC
CASSLEDSHRETQYF
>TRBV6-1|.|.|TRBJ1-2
TGTGCCAGCAGGAGCCCAGGTGAATCATATGGCTACACCTTC
CASRSPGESYGYTF
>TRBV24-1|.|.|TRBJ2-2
TGTGCCACCAGTGAGACCAAACCGGGGACCGAGCTGTTTTTT
CATSETKPGTELFF
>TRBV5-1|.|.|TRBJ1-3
TGCGCCAGCCGGGCGGGTGCTTCCTCATCTGGAAACACCATATATTTT
CASRAGASSSGNTIYF
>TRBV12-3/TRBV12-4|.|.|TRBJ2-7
TGTGCCAGCAGCCCCTTTCTGGGGGCGGCTAGCGGCGAGCAGTACTTC
CASSPFLGAASGEQYF
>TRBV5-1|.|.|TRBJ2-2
TGCGCCAGCAGCGATACTAGTGGCTCCGGGGAGCTGTTTTTT
CASSDTSGSGELFF
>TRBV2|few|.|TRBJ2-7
TGTGCCAGCAAATCCCTGGCCTCACTCTACGAGCAGTACTTC
CASKSLASLYEQYF
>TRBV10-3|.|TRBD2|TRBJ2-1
TGTGCCATCAGTGATAGGGCGGGGGGAATCTACAATGAGCAGTTCTTC
CAISDRAGGIYNEQFF
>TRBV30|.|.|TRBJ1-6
TGTGCCTGGAGTGTACAGGCGGGAATTTCACCCCTCCACTTT
CAWSVQAGISPLHF
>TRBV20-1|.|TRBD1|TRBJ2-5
TGCAGTGCAACAAGGGACAGGGGGCAAGAGACCCAGTACTTC
CSATRDRGQETQYF
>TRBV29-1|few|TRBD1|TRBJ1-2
TGCAGCGTTGAAAAGTGGGGCAGGGGGCGAGGCTACACCTTC
CSVEKWGRGRGYTF
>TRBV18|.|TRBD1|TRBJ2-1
TGTGCCAGCTCACGCAGGACAGGGGGAGATTACAATGAGCAGTTCTTC
CASSRRTGGDYNEQFF
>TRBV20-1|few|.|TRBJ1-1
TGCAGAGCAGGGGAAGGGGGCACTGAAGCTTTCTTT
CRAGEGGTEAFF
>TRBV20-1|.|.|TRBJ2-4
TGCAGTGCTATTTCGACCAGCCTAGCCAAAAACATTCAGTACTTC
CSAISTSLAKNIQYF
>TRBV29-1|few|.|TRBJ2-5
TGCAGCGTTGATGAGGCGGGCCAAGGAGAGACCCAGTACTTC
CSVDEAGQGETQYF
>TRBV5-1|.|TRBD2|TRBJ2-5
TGCGCCAGCAGCAACCCTAGCGGGACACAAGAGACCCAGTACTTC
CASSNPSGTQETQYF
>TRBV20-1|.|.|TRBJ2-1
TGCAGTGCTAGCTACTTAGGATATGAGCAGTTCTTC
CSASYLGYEQFF
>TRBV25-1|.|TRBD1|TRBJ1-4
TGTGCCAGCAGTGACCCGACAGGGGCAAATGAAAAACTGTTTTTT
CASSDPTGANEKLFF
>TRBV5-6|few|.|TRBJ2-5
TGTGCCAGCAGCCCCAGACAGGAAGAGACCCAGTACTTC
CASSPRQEETQYF
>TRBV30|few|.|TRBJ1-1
TGTGCCTGGGGGCCCTCTGAAGCTTTCTTT
CAWGPSEAFF
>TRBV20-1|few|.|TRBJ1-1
TGCAGTGCTAGAGATGGCTCATTGAACACTGAAGCTTTCTTT
CSARDGSLNTEAFF
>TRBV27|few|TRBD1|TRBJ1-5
TGTGCCACCCGCAACACAGGGGGAGATCAGCCCCAGCATTTT
CATRNTGGDQPQHF
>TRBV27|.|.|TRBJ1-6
TGTGCCAGCAGTTCAAGACCGTATTCACCCCTCCACTTT
CASSSRPYSPLHF
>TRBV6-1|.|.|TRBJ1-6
TGTGCCAGCAGCTCCACGGGACCGCTGAATTCACCCCTCCACTTT
CASSSTGPLNSPLHF
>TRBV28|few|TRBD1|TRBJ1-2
TGTGCCAGCAGGCCAGGGACAGGGACATATGGCTACACCTTC
CASRPGTGTYGYTF
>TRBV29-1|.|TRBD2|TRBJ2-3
TGCAGCGTTACTAGCGGGAGTGATACGCAGTATTTT
CSVTSGSDTQYF
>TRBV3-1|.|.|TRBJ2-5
TGTGCCAGCAGCCAAAAGTACCTCTCGCCGACTAGCAGAACAGGGTCCCAGTACTTC
CASSQKYLSPTSRTGSQYF
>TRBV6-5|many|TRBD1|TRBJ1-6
TGTGCCAGCAGTTACACCCGACGACAGGGGAATTCACCCCTCCACTTT
CASSYTRRQGNSPLHF
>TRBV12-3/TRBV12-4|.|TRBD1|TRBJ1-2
TGTGCCAGCAGCCGGGGACAGGGGGCGAGCTACACCTTC
CASSRGQGASYTF
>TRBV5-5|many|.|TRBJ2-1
TGTGCCAGCAGCTTGGGGGTCAATGAGCAGTTCTTC
CASSLGVNEQFF
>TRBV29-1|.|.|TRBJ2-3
TGCAGCTCTAAACTTCGCCACACAGATACGCAGTATTTT
CSSKLRHTDTQYF
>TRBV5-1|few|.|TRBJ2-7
TGCGCCAGCAGTCGGGCACAGGCCGCTGGGGTCTACGAGCAGTACTTC
CASSRAQAAGVYEQYF
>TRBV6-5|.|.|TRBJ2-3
TGTGCCAGCAGAAACTTTAATACGCAGTATTTT
CASRNFNTQYF
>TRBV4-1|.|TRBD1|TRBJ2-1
TGCGCCAGCAGCCACCTCGGACAGGGGACCTACAATGAGCAGTTCTTC
CASSHLGQGTYNEQFF
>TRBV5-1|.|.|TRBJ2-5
TGCGCCAGCAGCTTGGCCGGGGGATCAGAGACCCAGTACTTC
CASSLAGGSETQYF
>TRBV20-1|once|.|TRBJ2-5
TGCAGTGCTGGACCAAGGGCGGAGTCCCAAGAGACCCAGTACTTC
CSAGPRAESQETQYF
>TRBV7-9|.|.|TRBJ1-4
TGTGCCAGCAGCTTGAATTCCGGCAGGGTTGTGGAAAAACTGTTTTTT
CASSLNSGRVVEKLFF